This T cell receptor (beta chain) was sequenced for a study of OX40 agonist ivuxolimab in advanced cancers. TCRdb's copy holds only in-frame clones and misses some; the assay was immunoSEQ multiplex PCR. There are about 83,000 clones in the sample; around 86% occur only once, and roughly 0.71% lies in the top ten. The trim removed 5 bases at V and 0 bases at J, leaving 1 base unmatched. The CDR3 is 15 amino acids. From germline, CDR1 is KGHSH and CDR2 LQKENI. The source of this sequence is an adult with an advanced solid tumor such as melanoma, head and neck, liver or kidney cancer. Specimen: CD4+ or CD8+ T cells sorted from blood, collected in a trial of the OX40 agonist ivuxolimab. The chain combines TRBV18 with TRBJ2-1; 10 bases agree with TRBD2. This CDR3 is CASSSSGGSYNEQFF. The CDR3 DNA is TGTGCCAGCTCATCTAGCGGGGGCTCCTACAATGAGCAGTTCTTC.